This T cell receptor beta chain is from a study of blood T cells in healthy people across ages. Sample-barcoded 5' priming and a J-beta primer mix drove a second PCR of 7 to 11 cycles. All cDNA molecules were each tagged by a template-switch adaptor with 12 random nucleotides. Each sample provided no less than 3 million CDR3-containing paired-end reads. TCRdb reprocessed the 5' RACE reads with MiXCR, giving one entry per CDR3 protein. Here the sample spans approximately 810,000 distinct CDR3 sequences, 29% being singletons. Deletions cut 0 bases from V and 7 bases from J, with 6 bases between. CDR1 is SGHTA and CDR2 is FQGNSA in the germline V gene. This CDR3 comprises 12 residues.

Material for sequencing was blood. V usage is TRBV7-2 and J usage is TRBJ1-1; D remains ambiguous. This clonotype was obtained from a woman older than 75 in good health. CDR3 residues: CASSLAVGEAFF. The DNA for the CDR3 is TGTGCCAGCAGCTTAGCCGTGGGTGAAGCTTTCTTT.